These T cell receptor beta chains were read from a single sample in a study of blood T cell repertoires in COVID-19. The assay was immunoSEQ multiplex PCR, and TCRdb's table has in-frame clones only and misses some. The table has approximately 210,000 clones, around four fifths seen once. Material for sequencing was peripheral blood. The receptors originated from a woman in her sixties or seventies with active or convalescent COVID-19. The CDR3 runs from the conserved cysteine through the conserved F or W. D genes are given only for firm matches. Some rows mark clone size as missing; the rest say once, few, many or name a class of expanded clone.

j_call | d_call | v_call | clone_size | cdr3_aa | cdr3_nt
TRBJ2-2 | TRBD1 | TRBV27 | once | CASSQTGGYTGELFF | TGTGCCAGCAGTCAAACAGGGGGCTACACCGGGGAGCTGTTTTTT
TRBJ2-2 | - | TRBV2 | - | CASSSQQNTGELFF | TGTGCCAGCAGTTCACAACAGAACACCGGGGAGCTGTTTTTT
TRBJ1-1 | - | TRBV12-3/TRBV12-4 | - | CASSLKWRTEAFF | TGTGCCAGCAGTTTAAAATGGAGGACTGAAGCTTTCTTT
TRBJ2-3 | TRBD2 | TRBV13 | - | CASSPGLAGGWQYF | TGTGCCAGCAGCCCGGGACTAGCGGGAGGCTGGCAGTATTTT
TRBJ2-1 | - | TRBV20-1 | - | CSATRVNEQFF | TGCAGTGCTACCAGGGTCAATGAGCAGTTCTTC
TRBJ1-6 | - | TRBV21-1 | - | CASSKDEAGARGSPLHF | TGTGCCAGCAGCAAAGATGAAGCAGGGGCTCGAGGTTCACCCCTCCACTTT
TRBJ2-5 | - | TRBV7-3 | - | CASSRKATGQETQYF | TGTGCCAGCAGCCGTAAAGCGACAGGCCAAGAGACCCAGTACTTC
TRBJ2-1 | TRBD1 | TRBV6-5 | - | CASRKDRGLGNEQFF | TGTGCCAGCAGGAAGGACAGGGGGCTAGGTAATGAGCAGTTCTTC
TRBJ2-5 | TRBD2 | TRBV13 | - | CASSSQAGGPQETQYF | TGTGCCAGCAGCTCCCAAGCGGGAGGGCCGCAAGAGACCCAGTACTTC
TRBJ2-3 | TRBD2 | TRBV9 | - | CASSVGWRELNTDTQYF | TGTGCCAGCAGCGTAGGTTGGCGGGAGTTAAACACAGATACGCAGTATTTT
TRBJ1-3 | - | TRBV18 | once | CASSPKTGVSGNTIYF | TGTGCCAGCTCACCGAAGACAGGAGTCTCTGGAAACACCATATATTTT
TRBJ1-2 | - | TRBV2 | - | CASSVTDFYGYTF | TGTGCCAGCAGTGTCACGGACTTCTATGGCTACACCTTC
TRBJ1-1 | TRBD1 | TRBV27 | - | CASSLPGQGAEAFF | TGTGCCAGCAGTCTCCCGGGACAGGGCGCTGAAGCTTTCTTT
TRBJ2-1 | TRBD1 | TRBV6-5 | - | CASSYTRDRTNEQFF | TGTGCCAGCAGTTACACCCGGGACAGGACCAATGAGCAGTTCTTC
TRBJ2-3 | - | TRBV19 | - | CASSPWAADTQYF | TGTGCCAGTAGTCCATGGGCCGCAGATACGCAGTATTTT
TRBJ2-3 | - | TRBV28 | - | CASSFFSDTQYF | TGTGCCAGCAGTTTCTTTTCCGATACGCAGTATTTT
TRBJ2-1 | TRBD2 | TRBV14 | - | CASSRGTSGSTEQFF | TGTGCCAGCAGCCGAGGGACTAGCGGGAGTACTGAGCAGTTCTTC
TRBJ2-7 | - | TRBV18 | - | CASSPRAGPYEQYF | TGTGCCAGCTCACCCCGAGCGGGCCCCTACGAGCAGTACTTC
TRBJ1-1 | - | TRBV19 | - | CASRLTGQGTEAFF | TGTGCCAGTAGACTCACCGGACAAGGGACTGAAGCTTTCTTT
TRBJ2-1 | - | TRBV10-2 | - | CASSEASATHNEQFF | TGCGCCAGCAGTGAGGCTAGCGCGACCCACAATGAGCAGTTCTTC
TRBJ1-1 | - | TRBV28 | - | CASSSPGDNTEAFF | TGTGCCAGCAGTTCGCCAGGGGACAACACTGAAGCTTTCTTT
TRBJ2-3 | TRBD2 | TRBV24-1 | - | CATSDTSDPSTDTQYF | TGTGCCACCAGTGACACTAGCGACCCTAGCACAGATACGCAGTATTTT
TRBJ1-6 | TRBD1 | TRBV5-1 | - | CASSLGDRGSPLHF | TGCGCCAGCAGCTTAGGTGACAGGGGTTCACCCCTCCACTTT
TRBJ1-1 | - | TRBV19 | - | CASSIGDSNTEAFF | TGTGCCAGTAGTATAGGCGATTCGAACACTGAAGCTTTCTTT
TRBJ2-7 | - | TRBV19 | - | CASSMLRTTGEQYF | TGTGCCAGTAGTATGCTCCGGACGACGGGGGAGCAGTACTTC
TRBJ1-6 | - | TRBV6-5 | - | CASSSQSDSDSPLHF | TGTGCCAGCAGTAGCCAGAGCGACAGTGATTCACCCCTCCACTTT
TRBJ1-5 | - | TRBV28 | few | CASSLPDQPQHF | TGTGCCAGCAGTTTACCCGATCAGCCCCAGCATTTT
TRBJ2-5 | TRBD1 | TRBV3-1/TRBV3-2 | - | CASSRTRTGKETQYF | TGTGCCAGCAGCCGGACACGGACAGGGAAAGAGACCCAGTACTTC
TRBJ1-1 | - | TRBV25-1 | - | CASSDPVVNTEAFF | TGTGCCAGCAGTGATCCGGTAGTGAACACTGAAGCTTTCTTT
TRBJ2-1 | - | TRBV21-1 | - | CASSRVQRQGLNEQFF | TGTGCCAGCAGCAGAGTTCAGAGACAGGGCTTGAATGAGCAGTTCTTC
TRBJ1-5 | - | TRBV4-1 | - | CASSHRFREAPRASNQPQHF | TGCGCCAGCAGCCACCGTTTCCGGGAGGCTCCCCGGGCTAGCAATCAGCCCCAGCATTTT
TRBJ1-1 | - | TRBV7-3 | few | CASSQGQTNTEAFF | TGTGCCAGCAGCCAAGGACAGACGAACACTGAAGCTTTCTTT
TRBJ1-1 | TRBD1 | TRBV30 | - | CAWMAGGTEAFF | TGTGCCTGGATGGCAGGGGGAACTGAAGCTTTCTTT
TRBJ2-3 | - | TRBV3-1/TRBV3-2 | - | CASSQDAGISTDTQYF | TGTGCCAGCAGCCAAGACGCAGGTATAAGCACAGATACGCAGTATTTT
TRBJ2-4 | - | TRBV4-2 | - | CASSQDPGVGKNIQYF | TGTGCCAGCAGCCAAGACCCGGGGGTGGGCAAAAACATTCAGTACTTC
TRBJ1-3 | - | TRBV6-5 | - | CASRPTGGYGNTIYF | TGTGCCAGCAGGCCCACAGGCGGATATGGAAACACCATATATTTT
TRBJ2-1 | TRBD1 | TRBV9 | - | CASSAPFGQGTYNEQFF | TGTGCCAGCAGCGCGCCCTTCGGACAGGGGACCTACAATGAGCAGTTCTTC
TRBJ2-2 | TRBD1 | TRBV6-2/TRBV6-3 | - | CASSYRGQGARGELFF | TGTGCCAGCAGTTACCGAGGACAGGGGGCAAGGGGGGAGCTGTTTTTT
TRBJ2-7 | - | TRBV5-1 | few | CASSLNFNVGGEQYF | TGCGCCAGCAGCTTAAACTTTAACGTGGGAGGCGAGCAGTACTTC